The text below deals with one TCR beta chain. Clones were sequenced by immunoSEQ multiplex PCR, and TCRdb holds only the in-frame ones, with some missing. The sample includes about 44,000 clones, around 87% of them seen just once. There are 16 residues in the CDR3. V lost 2 bases to trimming and J lost 5 bases, with 20 bases between them. Looked up from germline, CDR1 is SGHRS and CDR2 is YFSETQ. This record belongs to a study of control samples from healthy donors and cancer patients. This TCR was recovered from a woman aged 60-70 years with lung cancer. V is TRBV5-1 and J is TRBJ2-7, with D tentatively TRBD1 (6 bases). Sequenced: PBMCs. CDR3 amino acids: CASSLSGTRSSHEQYF. CDR3 DNA sequence: TGCGCCAGCAGCTTATCCGGGACAAGGAGTTCCCACGAGCAGTACTTC. The full variable domain, completed using reference TRBV5-1 and TRBJ2-7, is KAGVTQTPRYLIKTRGQQVTLSCSPISGHRSVSWYQQTPGQGLQFLFEYFSETQRNKGNFPGRFSGRQFSNSRSEMNVSTLELGDSALYLCASSLSGTRSSHEQYFGPGTRLTVT.